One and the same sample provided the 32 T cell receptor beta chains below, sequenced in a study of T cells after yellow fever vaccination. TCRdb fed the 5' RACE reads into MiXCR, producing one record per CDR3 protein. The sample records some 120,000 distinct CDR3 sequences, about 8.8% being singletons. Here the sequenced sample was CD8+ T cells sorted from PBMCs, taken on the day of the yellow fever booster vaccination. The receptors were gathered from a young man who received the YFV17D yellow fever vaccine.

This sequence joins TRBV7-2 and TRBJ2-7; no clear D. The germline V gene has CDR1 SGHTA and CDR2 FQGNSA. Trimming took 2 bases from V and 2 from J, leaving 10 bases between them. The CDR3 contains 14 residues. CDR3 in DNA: TGTGCCAGCAGCTTATACAGTGGGGCCTACGAGCAGTACGTC. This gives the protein CASSLYSGAYEQYV.

CDR3 sequence reads: CASSHSLGWNIQYF. The CDR3 DNA reads TGTGCCAGCAGCCACTCCCTGGGGTGGAACATTCAGTACTTC. The chain links TRBV3-1 to TRBJ2-4; D gene ambiguous. CDR1 and CDR2 (germline): LGHDT, YNNKEL (reference sequence). Deletions cut 3 bases from V and 7 bases from J, with 13 bases between. This CDR3 spans 14 amino acids.

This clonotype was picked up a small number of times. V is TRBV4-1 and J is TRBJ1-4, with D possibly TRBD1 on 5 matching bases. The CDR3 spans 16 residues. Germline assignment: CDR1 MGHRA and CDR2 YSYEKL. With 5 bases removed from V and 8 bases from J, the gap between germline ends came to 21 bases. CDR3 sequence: CASSYLFKGKGEKLFF. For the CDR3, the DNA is TGCGCCAGCAGCTACCTTTTTAAGGGGAAAGGGGAAAAACTGTTTTTT.

CDR3 residues: CASSHRDRASYEQYF. The CDR3 bases are TGTGCCAGTAGTCACCGGGACAGGGCATCCTACGAGCAGTACTTC. This chain connects TRBV19 to TRBJ2-7, with 9 bases lining up with TRBD1. From germline, CDR1 is LNHDA and CDR2 SQIVND (reference sequence). After removal of 5 bases from V and 1 base from J, the junction contained 6 bases not matched to a gene. The CDR3 contains 15 residues.

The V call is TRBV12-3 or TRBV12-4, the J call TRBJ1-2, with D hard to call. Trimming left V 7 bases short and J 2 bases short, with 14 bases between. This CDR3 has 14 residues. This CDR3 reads CASTNMGSNYGYTF. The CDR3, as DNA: TGTGCCAGCACCAACATGGGGAGCAACTATGGCTACACCTTC.

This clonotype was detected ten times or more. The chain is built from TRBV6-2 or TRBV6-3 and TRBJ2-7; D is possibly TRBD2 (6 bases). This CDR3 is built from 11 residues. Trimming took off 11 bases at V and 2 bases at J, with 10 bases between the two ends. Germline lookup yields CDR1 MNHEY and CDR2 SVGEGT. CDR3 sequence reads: CAGGTTYEQYF. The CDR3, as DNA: TGTGCCGGCGGGACGACCTACGAGCAGTACTTC.

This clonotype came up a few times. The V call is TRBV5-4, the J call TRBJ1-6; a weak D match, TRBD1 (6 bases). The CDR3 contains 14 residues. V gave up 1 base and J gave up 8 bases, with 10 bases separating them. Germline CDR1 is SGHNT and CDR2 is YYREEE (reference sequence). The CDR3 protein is CASSLMGAYSPLHF. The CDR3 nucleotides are TGTGCCAGCAGCTTGATGGGGGCCTATTCACCCCTCCACTTT.

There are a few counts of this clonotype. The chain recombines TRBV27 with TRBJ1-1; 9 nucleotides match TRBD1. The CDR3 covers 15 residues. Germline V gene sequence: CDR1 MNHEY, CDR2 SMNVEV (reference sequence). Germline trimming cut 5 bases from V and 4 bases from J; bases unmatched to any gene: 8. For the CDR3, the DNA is TGTGCCAGCAGTCCCGGGACAGGGAGCAGCACTGAAGCTTTCTTT. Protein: CASSPGTGSSTEAFF.

DNA of the CDR3: TGTGCCACCAGCAGATCCAGGGGTAATTACAATGAGCAGTTCTTC. Translating gives CATSRSRGNYNEQFF. The chain links TRBV15 to TRBJ2-1, with a possible D match to TRBD1 (6 bases). Per germline, CDR1 LNHNV and CDR2 YYDKDF (reference sequence). V lost 2 bases to trimming and J lost 4 bases, with 12 bases between them. The CDR3 runs to 15 residues. The full variable domain, its missing parts supplied by reference TRBV15 and TRBJ2-1, is DAMVIQNPRYQVTQFGKPVTLSCSQTLNHNVMYWYQQKSSQAPKLLFHYYDKDFNNEADTPDNFQSRRPNTSFCFLDIRSPGLGDTAMYLCATSRSRGNYNEQFFGPGTRLTVL.

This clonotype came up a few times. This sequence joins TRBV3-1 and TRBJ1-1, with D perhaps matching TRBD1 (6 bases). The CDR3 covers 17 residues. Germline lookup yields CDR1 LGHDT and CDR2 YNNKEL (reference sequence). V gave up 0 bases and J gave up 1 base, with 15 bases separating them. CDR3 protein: CASSQEGQGFSNTEAFF. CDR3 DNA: TGTGCCAGCAGCCAAGAAGGGCAGGGGTTCTCGAACACTGAAGCTTTCTTT.

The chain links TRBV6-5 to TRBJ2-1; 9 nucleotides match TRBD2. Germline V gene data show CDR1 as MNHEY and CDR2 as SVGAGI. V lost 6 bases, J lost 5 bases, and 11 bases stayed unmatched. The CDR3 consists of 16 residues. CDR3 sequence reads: CASRQSPSGVNNEQFF. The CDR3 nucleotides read TGTGCCAGCAGGCAGTCCCCTAGCGGGGTGAACAATGAGCAGTTCTTC.

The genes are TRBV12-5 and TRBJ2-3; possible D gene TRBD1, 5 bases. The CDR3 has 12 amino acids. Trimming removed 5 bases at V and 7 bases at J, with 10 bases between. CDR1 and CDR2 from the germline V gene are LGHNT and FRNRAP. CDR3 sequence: CASGLGRNTQYF. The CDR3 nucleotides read TGTGCTAGTGGTCTGGGGCGAAATACGCAGTATTTT.

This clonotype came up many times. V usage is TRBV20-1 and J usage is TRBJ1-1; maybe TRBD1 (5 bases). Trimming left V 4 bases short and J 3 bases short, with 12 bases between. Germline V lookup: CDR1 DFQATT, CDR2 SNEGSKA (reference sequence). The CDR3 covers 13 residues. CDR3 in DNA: TGCAGTGCTAACAGGCCGGAGGACACTGAAGCTTTCTTT. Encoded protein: CSANRPEDTEAFF.

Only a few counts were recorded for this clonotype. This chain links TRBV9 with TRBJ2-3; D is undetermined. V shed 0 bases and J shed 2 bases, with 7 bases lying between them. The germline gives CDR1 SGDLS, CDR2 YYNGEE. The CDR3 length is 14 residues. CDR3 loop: CASSVVTNTDTQYF. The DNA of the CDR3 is TGTGCCAGCAGCGTAGTTACTAACACAGATACGCAGTATTTT.

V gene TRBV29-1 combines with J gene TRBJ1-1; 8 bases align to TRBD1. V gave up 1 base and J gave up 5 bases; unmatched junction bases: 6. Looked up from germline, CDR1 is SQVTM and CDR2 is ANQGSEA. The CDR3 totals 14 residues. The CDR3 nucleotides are TGCAGCGTTGAAGGGCAGGGGGCGGGTACTGAAGCTTTCTTT. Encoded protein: CSVEGQGAGTEAFF.

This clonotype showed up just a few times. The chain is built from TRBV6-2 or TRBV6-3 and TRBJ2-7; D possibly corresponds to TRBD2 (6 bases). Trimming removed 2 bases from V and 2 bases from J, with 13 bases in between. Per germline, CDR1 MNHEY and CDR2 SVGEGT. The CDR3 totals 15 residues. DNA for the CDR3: TGTGCCAGCAGTTACGCACCGGGGGTCCCCTACGAGCAGTACTTC. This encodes CASSYAPGVPYEQYF.

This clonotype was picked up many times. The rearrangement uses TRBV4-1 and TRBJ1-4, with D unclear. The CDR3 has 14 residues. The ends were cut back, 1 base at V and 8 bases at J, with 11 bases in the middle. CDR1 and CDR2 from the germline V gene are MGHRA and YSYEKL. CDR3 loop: CASSQVGISEKLFF. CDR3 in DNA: TGCGCCAGCAGCCAAGTGGGGATATCAGAAAAACTGTTTTTT.

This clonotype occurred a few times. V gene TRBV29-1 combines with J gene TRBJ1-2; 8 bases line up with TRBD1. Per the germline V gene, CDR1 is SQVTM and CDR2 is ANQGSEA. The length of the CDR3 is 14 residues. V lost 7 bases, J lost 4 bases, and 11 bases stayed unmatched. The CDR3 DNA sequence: TGCAGCGCATACTTCGGGACAGGCCTCTATGGCTACACCTTC. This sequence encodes CSAYFGTGLYGYTF.

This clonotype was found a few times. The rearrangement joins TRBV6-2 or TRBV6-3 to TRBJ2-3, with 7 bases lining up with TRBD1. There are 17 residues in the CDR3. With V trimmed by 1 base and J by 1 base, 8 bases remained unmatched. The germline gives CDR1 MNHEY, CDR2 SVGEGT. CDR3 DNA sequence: TGTGCCAGCAGTTACTTTCAAGGGGGCTTAGGCACAGATACGCAGTATTTT. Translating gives CASSYFQGGLGTDTQYF.

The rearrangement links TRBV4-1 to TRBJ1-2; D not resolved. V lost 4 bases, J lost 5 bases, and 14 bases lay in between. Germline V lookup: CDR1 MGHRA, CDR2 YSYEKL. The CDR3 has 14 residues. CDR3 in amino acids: CASSPALGTYGYTF. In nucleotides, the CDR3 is TGCGCCAGCAGCCCCGCCCTGGGCACGTATGGCTACACCTTC.

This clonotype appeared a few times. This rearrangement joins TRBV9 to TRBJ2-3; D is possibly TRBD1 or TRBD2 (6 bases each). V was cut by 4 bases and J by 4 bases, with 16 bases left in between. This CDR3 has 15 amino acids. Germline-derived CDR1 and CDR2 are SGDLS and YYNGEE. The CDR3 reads CASSPLDGGPDTQYF. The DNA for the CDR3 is TGTGCCAGCAGCCCCCTGGATGGGGGGCCAGATACGCAGTATTTT.

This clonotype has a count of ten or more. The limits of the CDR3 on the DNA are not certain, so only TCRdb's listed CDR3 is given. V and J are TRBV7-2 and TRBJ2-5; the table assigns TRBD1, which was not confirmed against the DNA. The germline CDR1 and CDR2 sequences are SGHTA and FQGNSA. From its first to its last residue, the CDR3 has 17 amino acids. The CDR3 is CASSPGQGAFFGETQYF.

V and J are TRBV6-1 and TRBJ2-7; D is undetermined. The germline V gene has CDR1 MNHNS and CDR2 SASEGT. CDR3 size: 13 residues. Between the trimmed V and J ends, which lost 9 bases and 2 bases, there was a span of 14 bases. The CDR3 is CASMGTPAYEQYF. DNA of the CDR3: TGTGCCAGTATGGGTACACCTGCCTACGAGCAGTACTTC.

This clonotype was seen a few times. CDR3 residues: CASSQIYPGTMNTEAFF. In nucleotides, the CDR3 is TGTGCCAGCAGCCAGATCTATCCCGGGACAATGAACACTGAAGCTTTCTTT. The chain joins TRBV4-2 to TRBJ1-1; tentative D call: TRBD1 (6 bases). The CDR3 has 17 residues. Looked up from germline, CDR1 is LGHNA and CDR2 is YNFKEQ. V shed 3 bases and J shed 0 bases, with 17 bases lying between them.

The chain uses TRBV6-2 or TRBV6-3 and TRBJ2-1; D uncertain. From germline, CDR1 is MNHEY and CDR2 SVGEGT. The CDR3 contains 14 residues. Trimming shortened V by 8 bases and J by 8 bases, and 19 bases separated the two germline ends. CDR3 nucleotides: TGTGCCAGCGGTCTTTCCGTGTTCACCGATGAGCAGTTCTTC. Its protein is CASGLSVFTDEQFF.

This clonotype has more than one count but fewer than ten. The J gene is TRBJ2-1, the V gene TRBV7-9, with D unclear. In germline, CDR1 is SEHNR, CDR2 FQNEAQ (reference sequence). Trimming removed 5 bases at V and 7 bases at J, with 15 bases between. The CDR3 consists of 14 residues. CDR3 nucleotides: TGTGCCAGCAGCCACTCGCATCGAGAGAATGAGCAGTTCTTC. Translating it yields CASSHSHRENEQFF. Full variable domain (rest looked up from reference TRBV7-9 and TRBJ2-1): DTGVSQNPRHKITKRGQNVTFRCDPISEHNRLYWYRQTLGQGPEFLTYFQNEAQLEKSRLLSDRFSAERPKGSFSTLEIQRTEQGDSAMYLCASSHSHRENEQFFGPGTRLTVL.

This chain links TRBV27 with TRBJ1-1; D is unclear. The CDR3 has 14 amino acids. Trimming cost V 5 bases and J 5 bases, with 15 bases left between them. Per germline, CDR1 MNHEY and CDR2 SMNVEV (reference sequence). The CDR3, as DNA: TGTGCCAGCAGTCCATGGACGGGTGCAACTGAAGCTTTCTTT. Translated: CASSPWTGATEAFF.

DNA for the CDR3: TGCGCCAGCAGCTGGCGGGGGGAGCAGTACTTC. It is translated as CASSWRGEQYF. The rearrangement links TRBV4-3 to TRBJ2-7; TRBD2 matches 7 bases. This CDR3 region has 11 residues. The junction had 2 bases not matched to a gene; V was cut back by 5 bases and J by 7 bases. CDR1 is LGHNA and CDR2 is YSLEER in the germline V gene.

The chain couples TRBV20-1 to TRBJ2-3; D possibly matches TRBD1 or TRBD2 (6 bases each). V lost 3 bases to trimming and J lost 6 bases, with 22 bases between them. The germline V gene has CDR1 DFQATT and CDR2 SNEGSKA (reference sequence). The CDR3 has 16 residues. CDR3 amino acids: CSASTTLGGFGDTQYF. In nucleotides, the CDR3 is TGCAGTGCTAGCACAACACTGGGGGGCTTCGGCGATACGCAGTATTTT.

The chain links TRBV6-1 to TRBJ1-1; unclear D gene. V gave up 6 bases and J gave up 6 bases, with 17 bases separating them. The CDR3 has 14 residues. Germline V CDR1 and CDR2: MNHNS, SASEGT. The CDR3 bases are TGTGCCAGCAGCGATTCTACCGAGGGCGCTGAAGCTTTCTTT. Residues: CASSDSTEGAEAFF.

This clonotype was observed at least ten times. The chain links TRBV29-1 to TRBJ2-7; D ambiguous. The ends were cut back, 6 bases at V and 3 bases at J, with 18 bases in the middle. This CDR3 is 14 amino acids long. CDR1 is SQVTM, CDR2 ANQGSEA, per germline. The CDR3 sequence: CSVVPSPRSYEQYF. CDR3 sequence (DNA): TGCAGCGTAGTCCCGTCCCCACGAAGCTACGAGCAGTACTTC.

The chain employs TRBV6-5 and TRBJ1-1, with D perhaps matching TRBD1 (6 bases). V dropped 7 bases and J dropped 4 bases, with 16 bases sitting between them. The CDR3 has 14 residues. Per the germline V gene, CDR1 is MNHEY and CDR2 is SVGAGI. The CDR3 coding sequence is TGTGCCAGCACCAAGGGACAAATCGGCACTGAAGCTTTCTTT. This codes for CASTKGQIGTEAFF.